This T cell receptor (beta chain) appears in the sequencing data of a study of T cell repertoires in cytomegalovirus infection. General observations from the study: Dominant in the ex vivo response were TCR beta clonotypes restricted by HLA-C and specific for CMV.

As concerns this clonotype: Its target is unknown.

TCRdb analysed the reads with MiXCR anew, one entry per CDR3 protein. Of 350,000 to 500,000 distinct CDR3 sequences detected, 31% appear once; the ten largest clones hold roughly 13%. The V end lost 1 base, the J end lost 5 bases, and 13 bases lay between the germline ends. Germline V CDR1 and CDR2: SGDLS, YYNGEE. This CDR3 has 16 amino acids. Sequences were obtained from PBMCs. The gene calls are TRBV9 and TRBJ1-6, with D perhaps matching TRBD1 (6 bases). This receptor was obtained from a human donor in good health (CMV status not recorded). Some clones in this sample may be carry-over from other donors' samples. CDR3 nucleotide sequence: TGTGCCAGCAGCGTACGGGGGGCCGGGGATAATTCACCCCTCCACTTT. This sequence encodes CASSVRGAGDNSPLHF.